Each of the 22 T cell receptor beta chains below was sequenced from the same sample in a study of cytomegalovirus exposure and HLA in healthy donors. Some clones are missing from TCRdb's copy, which holds only in-frame ones; the method was immunoSEQ multiplex PCR. The data hold about 330,000 clones, with approximately 90% observed a single time. Sample: PBMCs. The receptors were gathered from a woman between 25 and 40 years old in good health and CMV-seropositive.

This chain links TRBV5-4 with TRBJ2-5; TRBD2 matches 7 bases. CDR1 is SGHNT, CDR2 YYREEE, per germline (reference sequence). CDR3 length: 14 amino acids. The V gene end was trimmed by 3 bases and the J gene end by 3 bases; junction bases not matched to a gene: 5. CDR3 nucleotide sequence: TGTGCCAGCAGCTGGGGGGGAATCAAAGAGACCCAGTACTTC. Translated: CASSWGGIKETQYF.

There are a few counts of this clone. Different DNA sequences within this sample yield the same CDR3. The chain is built from TRBV6-5 and TRBJ1-1; D is unresolved. The CDR3 extends over 13 amino acids. The germline V gene has CDR1 MNHEY and CDR2 SVGAGI. Deletions cut 0 bases from V and 0 bases from J, with 2 bases between. In DNA form, the CDR3 reads TGTGCCAGCAGTTACTCAGTGAACACTGAAGCTTTCTTT. This encodes CASSYSVNTEAFF.

This clone was found once. This sample also contains other DNA sequences that code for the same CDR3. The chain joins TRBV9 to TRBJ1-5; 7 bases are shared with TRBD1. CDR3 length: 14 residues. Germline trimming cut 0 bases from V and 7 bases from J; bases unmatched to any gene: 4. Germline CDR1 and CDR2: SGDLS and YYNGEE. Written as DNA, the CDR3 is TGTGCCAGCAGCGTAGACCAGGGGGGACAGCCCCAGCATTTT. Amino acid sequence: CASSVDQGGQPQHF.

The chain recombines TRBV18 with TRBJ1-1, with a weak D call TRBD1 (6 bases). The V gene lost 6 bases and the J gene lost 1 base, with 15 bases spanning the gap. CDR1 is KGHSH, CDR2 LQKENI, per germline. The CDR3 runs 15 residues. CDR3 residues: CASSHGGAGNTEAFF. The CDR3 coding sequence is TGTGCCAGCTCCCATGGGGGGGCGGGGAACACTGAAGCTTTCTTT.

The chain has TRBV6-1 and TRBJ1-2; 7 bases match TRBD1. Germline trimming cut 10 bases from V and 8 bases from J; bases unmatched to any gene: 7. The CDR3 totals 11 residues. Germline V gives CDR1 MNHNS, CDR2 SASEGT. DNA of the CDR3: TGTGCCACCGGACAGGAAACCGGCTACACCTTC. Protein sequence: CATGQETGYTF.

The chain carries TRBV4-1 and TRBJ1-2, with D possibly matching TRBD1 (6 bases). Germline V gene sequence: CDR1 MGHRA, CDR2 YSYEKL. The length of the CDR3 is 15 residues. V lost 4 bases to trimming and J lost 2 bases, with 14 bases between them. The DNA of the CDR3 is TGCGCCAGCAGCCTCTCGGACAGAAGCAACTATGGCTACACCTTC. Translating it yields CASSLSDRSNYGYTF.

The V gene is TRBV29-1, the J gene TRBJ1-1, with D possibly matching TRBD1 (5 bases). V was trimmed by 4 bases and J by 5 bases, leaving 11 bases between them. The germline V gene has CDR1 SQVTM and CDR2 ANQGSEA. The CDR3 length is 12 residues. CDR3 sequence: CSVVRGRTEAFF. The DNA for the CDR3 is TGCAGCGTTGTTAGGGGAAGGACTGAAGCTTTCTTT.

The genes are TRBV9 and TRBJ1-2; D is unclear. CDR3 length: 13 amino acids. CDR1 SGDLS and CDR2 YYNGEE come from the germline V gene. V gave up 0 bases and J gave up 7 bases, with 10 bases separating them. CDR3 in DNA: TGTGCCAGCAGCGTAGGAGTGTCTGGTGGCTACACCTTC. Translation: CASSVGVSGGYTF.

This clone was picked up one time. The chain has TRBV29-1 and TRBJ1-1; D not resolved. The ends were cut back, 4 bases at V and 3 bases at J, with 3 bases in the middle. The CDR3 contains 10 residues. In germline, CDR1 is SQVTM, CDR2 ANQGSEA. The CDR3 region has the DNA TGCAGCGTTGTCTACACTGAAGCTTTCTTT. Protein sequence: CSVVYTEAFF.

The chain combines TRBV14 with TRBJ2-2, with 10 positions matching TRBD2. Germline loops: CDR1 SGHDN, CDR2 FVKESK. Trimming removed 5 bases from V and 0 bases from J; junction bases left unmatched: 6. This CDR3 region has 17 residues. The CDR3 region has the DNA TGTGCCAGCAGCGACAATCTAGCGGGAGCGAACACCGGGGAGCTGTTTTTT. Amino acid sequence: CASSDNLAGANTGELFF.

In DNA, the CDR3 is TGTGCCAGCAGGACAGGGGTACTCTTTCAGCCCCAGCATTTT. This sequence encodes CASRTGVLFQPQHF. The chain joins TRBV28 to TRBJ1-5; 8 positions match TRBD1. The J segment lost 6 bases and the V segment lost 6 bases, leaving 7 bases of the junction unmatched. From germline, CDR1 is MDHEN and CDR2 SYDVKM. The CDR3 is made up of 14 amino acids.

The rearrangement uses TRBV5-1 and TRBJ1-4, with D perhaps TRBD1 (5 bases). Trimming removed 4 bases at V and 7 bases at J, with 17 bases between. Germline V gene lookup returns CDR1 SGHRS and CDR2 YFSETQ. This CDR3 contains 15 residues. The CDR3 DNA is TGCGCCAGCAGCACCGGGGGAGGGTACGGTGAAAAACTGTTTTTT. Amino acids: CASSTGGGYGEKLFF.

This chain links TRBV6-4 with TRBJ2-3; TRBD2 aligns across 9 bases. Germline-derived CDR1 and CDR2 are MRHNA and SNTAGT. The ends lost 0 bases at V and 0 bases at J; junction bases unmatched: 1. The CDR3 length is 16 residues. The DNA of the CDR3 is TGTGCCAGCAGTGACTCCAGCGGGGGGAGCACAGATACGCAGTATTTT. This translates into CASSDSSGGSTDTQYF.

The rearrangement joins TRBV9 to TRBJ2-3; possible D gene TRBD2, 6 bases. This CDR3 has 16 residues. Per the germline V gene, CDR1 is SGDLS and CDR2 is YYNGEE. V was cut by 4 bases and J by 0 bases, with 15 bases left in between. DNA of the CDR3: TGTGCCAGCAGCCCTCGAGCGGGCGCTAGCACAGATACGCAGTATTTT. It is translated as CASSPRAGASTDTQYF.

The table lists this clone with a count of one. The V gene is TRBV5-6, the J gene TRBJ2-5; possible D gene TRBD1, 6 bases. The CDR3 is 14 residues long. Germline V gene lookup returns CDR1 SGHDT and CDR2 YYEEEE. Between the trimmed V and J ends, which lost 1 base and 0 bases, there was a span of 7 bases. The CDR3 DNA follows: TGTGCCAGCAGCTTGCAGGGGTACCAAGAGACCCAGTACTTC. Encoded protein: CASSLQGYQETQYF. Combining the CDR3 with reference TRBV5-6 and TRBJ2-5 gives the whole variable domain DAGVTQSPTHLIKTRGQQVTLRCSPKSGHDTVSWYQQALGQGPQFIFQYYEEEERQRGNFPDRFSGHQFPNYSSELNVNALLLGDSALYLCASSLQGYQETQYFGPGTRLLVL.

In its sample, this clone was seen once. The V call is TRBV18, the J call TRBJ2-7; possibly TRBD1 for D (6 bases). Germline CDR1 reads KGHSH; CDR2 reads LQKENI. V lost 2 bases and J 2 bases, leaving 22 bases between the germline ends. This CDR3 spans 18 amino acids. The CDR3 reads CASSPSFPRGSLPYEQYF. The CDR3 DNA is TGTGCCAGCTCACCATCCTTCCCTAGGGGGTCTCTTCCCTACGAGCAGTACTTC.

The J gene is TRBJ2-3, the V gene TRBV4-3; tentative D call: TRBD2 (6 bases). This CDR3 is 15 amino acids long. Trimming shortened V by 1 base and J by 3 bases, and 11 bases separated the two germline ends. CDR1 and CDR2 from the germline V gene are LGHNA and YSLEER. CDR3 amino acids: CASSQGLGLTDTQYF. CDR3 coding DNA: TGCGCCAGCAGCCAAGGACTAGGTTTGACAGATACGCAGTATTTT.

This chain uses TRBV6-1 with TRBJ2-3; D gene ambiguous. V lost 7 bases, J lost 2 bases, and 13 bases lay in between. This CDR3 is built from 14 residues. Germline CDR1 reads MNHNS; CDR2 reads SASEGT. The CDR3 here is CASNKGLPTDTQYF. The CDR3 DNA reads as TGTGCCAGCAACAAAGGGCTGCCCACAGATACGCAGTATTTT.

The rearrangement joins TRBV7-3 to TRBJ1-1; D is uncertain. CDR1 and CDR2 from the germline V gene are SGHTA and FQGTGA. The CDR3 sequence is 14 residues long. Trimming stripped 2 bases from V and 2 bases from J, with 9 bases between. The CDR3 spells CASSLAGLNTEAFF. The CDR3 coding sequence is TGTGCCAGCAGCTTAGCAGGCCTCAACACTGAAGCTTTCTTT.

The chain has TRBV9 and TRBJ1-2; D possibly corresponds to TRBD1 (5 bases). The CDR3 covers 14 residues. From germline, CDR1 is SGDLS and CDR2 YYNGEE. V lost 0 bases and J lost 4, with 10 bases in between. DNA of the CDR3: TGTGCCAGCAGCGTAGGTACAGGCACCTATGGCTACACCTTC. This encodes CASSVGTGTYGYTF.

The chain uses TRBV7-2 and TRBJ2-7, with a weak D call TRBD2 (6 bases). There are 15 residues in the CDR3. V was shortened by 5 bases and J by 2 bases, with 16 bases between the two germline ends. Per germline, CDR1 SGHTA and CDR2 FQGNSA. CDR3 nucleotides: TGTGCCAGCAGCCGAGACGGGAGTTCCACCTACGAGCAGTACTTC. Translated: CASSRDGSSTYEQYF.

The chain is built from TRBV6-4 and TRBJ2-3, with 9 nucleotides matching TRBD2. There are 16 residues in the CDR3. The ends lost 0 bases at V and 2 bases at J; junction bases unmatched: 3. The germline CDR1 and CDR2 sequences are MRHNA and SNTAGT. CDR3 loop: CASSDSQRGDTDTQYF. The CDR3 nucleotides read TGTGCCAGCAGTGACTCCCAGCGGGGGGACACAGATACGCAGTATTTT.